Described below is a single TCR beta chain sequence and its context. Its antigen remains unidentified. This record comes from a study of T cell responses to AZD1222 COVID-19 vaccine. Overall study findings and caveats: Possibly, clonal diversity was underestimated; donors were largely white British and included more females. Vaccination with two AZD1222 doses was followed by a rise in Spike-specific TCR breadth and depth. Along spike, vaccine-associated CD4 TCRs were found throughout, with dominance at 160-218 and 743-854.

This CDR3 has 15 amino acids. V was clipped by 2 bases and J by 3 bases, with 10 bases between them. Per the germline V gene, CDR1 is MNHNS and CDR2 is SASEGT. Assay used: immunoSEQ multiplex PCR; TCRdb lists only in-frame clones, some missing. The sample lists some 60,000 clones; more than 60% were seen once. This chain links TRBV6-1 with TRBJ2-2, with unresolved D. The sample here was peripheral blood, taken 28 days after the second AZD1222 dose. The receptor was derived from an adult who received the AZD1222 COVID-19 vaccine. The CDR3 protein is CASSEHRWDTGELFF. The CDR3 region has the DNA TGTGCCAGCAGTGAACATCGTTGGGACACCGGGGAGCTGTTTTTT.